The subject of this entry is one T cell receptor (beta chain). Antigen unknown. Germline and junction disagree at one end, which may indicate a read error. The CDR3 extends over 14 amino acids. Germline assignment: CDR1 SGHTA and CDR2 FQGNSA. Full-length variable regions came from constant-region reverse primers plus semi-nested Nested Universal Primer A PCR. Each CDR3 protein is one row after TCRdb ran MiXCR on the 5' RACE reads. The profile shows about 32,000 distinct CDR3 sequences, approximately 25% of them singletons. CD4+CD45RO+CD25- cells were isolated as memory CD4+ T cells. The study's findings and limits: Tumor memory CD4+ T cell TCR gene usage was found to cluster with blood and lymph node memory CD4+ cells and with lymph node naive CD4+ cells. The larger-cohort validation was restricted to a single TCR beta V-J rearrangement rather than whole repertoires.

Sequenced input: memory CD4+ T cells sorted from blood. The sample's subset: memory CD4+ T cells, CD4+CD45RO+CD25-. This receptor was taken from a female donor with breast cancer. J is TRBJ2-7 and V is TRBV7-2; D remains ambiguous. The CDR3: CASSLVTASYGQYF. The CDR3 DNA is TGTGCCAGCAGCTTAGTGACTGCTTCATACGGGCAGTACTTC.